The 5 T cell receptor beta chains listed next were all sequenced from one sample in a study of radiation and T cells in renal cell carcinoma. TCRdb keeps only in-frame clones here, not all; method: immunoSEQ multiplex PCR. This sample has roughly 13,000 clones; about 65% occur once, and the top ten carry under 20%. Stated treatment: treatment-naive control, cytoreductive nephrectomy. The sample was tumor tissue, taken from a patient whose treatment was nephrectomy without radiotherapy. The receptor source for this set is an elderly woman with renal cell carcinoma.

This rearrangement joins TRBV2 to TRBJ1-4, with 7 nucleotides matching TRBD1. The CDR3 loop spans 14 amino acids. In germline, CDR1 is SNHLY, CDR2 FYNNEI. Trimming removed 6 bases from V and 7 bases from J; junction bases left unmatched: 8. The chain's CDR3 is CASRAQGWAEKLFF. The CDR3 DNA sequence: TGTGCCAGCAGGGCACAGGGGTGGGCTGAAAAACTGTTTTTT.

The DNA of the CDR3 is TGTGCCAGCAGCGTAGACAGGACTCCAAGGGAGCTGTTTTTT. This codes for CASSVDRTPRELFF. The chain carries TRBV9 and TRBJ2-2; either TRBD1 or TRBD2 may supply D (5 bases each). The CDR3 totals 14 residues. V lost 0 bases to trimming and J lost 9 bases, with 12 bases between them. CDR1 SGDLS and CDR2 YYNGEE come from the germline V gene. Full variable domain (remainder filled in from reference TRBV9 and TRBJ2-2): DSGVTQTPKHLITATGQRVTLRCSPRSGDLSVYWYQQSLDQGLQFLIQYYNGEERAKGNILERFSAQQFPDLHSELNLSSLELGDSALYFCASSVDRTPRELFFGEGSRLTVL.

Only a few counts were recorded for this clone. The chain recombines TRBV27 with TRBJ1-6; 10 bases agree with TRBD1. Germline V gene lookup returns CDR1 MNHEY and CDR2 SMNVEV (reference sequence). This CDR3 spans 15 amino acids. V was pared by 5 bases and J by 10 bases, with 8 bases of the junction left unmatched. The CDR3 sequence: CASSPQTGGASPLHF. CDR3 DNA: TGTGCCAGCAGTCCCCAGACAGGGGGCGCCTCACCCCTCCACTTT.

This chain connects TRBV4-2 to TRBJ1-2; 7 positions match TRBD1. J lost 4 bases, V lost 1 base, and 6 bases had no gene match. In germline, CDR1 is LGHNA, CDR2 YNFKEQ. The CDR3 contains 15 residues. CDR3 loop: CASSQGSTGTYGYTF. The CDR3 DNA is TGTGCCAGCAGCCAAGGGTCGACAGGGACCTATGGCTACACCTTC.

V and J are TRBV18 and TRBJ1-1, with TRBD1 matching 8 bases. The V segment lost 8 bases and the J segment 3 bases; nucleotides outside the gene matches: 14. Germline CDR1 KGHSH, CDR2 LQKENI. This CDR3 region has 16 residues. CDR3 nucleotides: TGTGCCAGCGGGTGGGACAGGATAGTAGAGTACACTGAAGCTTTCTTT. Its translation is CASGWDRIVEYTEAFF.